This passage covers 19 T cell receptor beta chains from one sample sequenced in a study of T cell repertoires in aging, cancer and after chemotherapy. Peripheral blood genomic DNA, not sorted cells or RNA, was the template. Multiplex touch-down PCR with TRB-A/B primers amplified rearranged V-D-J TRB sequences. TCRdb reanalysed the multiplex PCR reads using MiXCR and keeps one entry per CDR3 protein. This table has roughly 2,000 distinct CDR3 sequences, over 30% appearing once. The sequencing input was blood. The origin of the receptors is a human donor with a solid tumor.

As regards this clonotype: A read error may account for a junction end that differs from germline. The V and J genes are TRBV7-6 and TRBJ1-5, with TRBD1 matching 9 bases. CDR3 length: 14 residues. Germline V gene data show CDR1 as SGHVS and CDR2 as FNYEAQ. CDR3: CASSLDRGNQPQHF. CDR3 DNA sequence: TGTGCTAGCAGCCTTGACAGGGGGAATCAGCCCCAGCATTTT.

In its sample, this clonotype is medium-sized. This chain joins TRBV18 and TRBJ2-1; D ambiguous. CDR3 length: 13 amino acids. In germline, CDR1 is KGHSH, CDR2 LQKENI. V was trimmed by 6 bases and J by 4 bases, leaving 10 bases between them. DNA of the CDR3: TGTGCCAGCTCCCCTCAAGGGTACAATGAGCAGTTCTTC. Translating gives CASSPQGYNEQFF. The whole variable domain, remainder taken from reference TRBV18 and TRBJ2-1, is NAGVMQNPRHLVRRRGQEARLRCSPMKGHSHVYWYRQLPEEGLKFMVYLQKENIIDESGMPKERFSAEFPKEGPSILRIQQVVRGDSAAYFCASSPQGYNEQFFGPGTRLTVL.

This clonotype was counted a few times. This chain connects TRBV20-1 to TRBJ1-4; TRBD1 matches at 7 bases. The CDR3 is 13 amino acids. J was trimmed by 10 bases and V by 3 bases; bases with no gene match: 8. Germline V gene data show CDR1 as DFQATT and CDR2 as SNEGSKA (reference sequence). The CDR3 region has the DNA TGCAGTGCTAGTGACAGGGTGGAGGGAAAACTGTTTTTT. Translating it yields CSASDRVEGKLFF.

This clonotype ranks as medium-sized. J is TRBJ2-2 and V is TRBV7-2, with 9 bases identical to TRBD2. J was trimmed by 6 bases and V by 4 bases; bases with no gene match: 3. The V gene's germline CDR1 is SGHTA and CDR2 FQGNSA. The CDR3 is 14 amino acids. In nucleotides, the CDR3 is TGTGCCAGCAGCTATCCTAGCGGGGCCGGGGAGCTGTTTTTT. It codes for CASSYPSGAGELFF.

The DNA for the CDR3 is TGTGCCAGCAGCTTAGTCTCCGGCGGGATGAGTGAAAAACTGTTTTTT. It encodes CASSLVSGGMSEKLFF. V is TRBV5-8 and J is TRBJ1-4; the D is unclear. Germline V gives CDR1 SGHTS, CDR2 YDEGEE. CDR3 length: 16 amino acids. Trimming pared 2 bases from V and 7 bases from J, leaving 18 bases between.

By frequency in the sample, this clonotype is medium-sized (0.01 to 0.1%). J is TRBJ2-2 and V is TRBV19; perhaps TRBD2 as D (6 bases). The CDR3 is made up of 14 amino acids. V was clipped by 7 bases and J by 4 bases, with 13 bases between them. CDR1 is LNHDA, CDR2 SQIVND, per germline (reference sequence). The CDR3 here is CASTPGVSTGELFF. As DNA, the CDR3 is TGTGCCAGTACCCCGGGGGTATCCACCGGGGAGCTGTTTTTT.

The V gene is TRBV20-1, the J gene TRBJ1-2; no definite D call. CDR1 is DFQATT, CDR2 SNEGSKA, per germline (reference sequence). V was cut by 6 bases and J by 2 bases, with 10 bases left in between. The CDR3 has 12 amino acids. This CDR3 reads CSAPDRNYGYTF. The CDR3 DNA is TGCAGTGCCCCCGACCGAAACTATGGCTACACCTTC.

This clonotype has a handful of counts. The final CDR3 position lacks the conserved phenylalanine or tryptophan, pointing to a likely read error. No DNA is shown, since the ends of the CDR3 on it are uncertain; the CDR3 is the one TCRdb lists. The V call is TRBV30, the J call TRBJ2-7; TRBD1 reflects the table's D call only, with no check against the DNA. The CDR3 is 11 residues long, counting both termini. In germline, CDR1 is GTSNPN, CDR2 SVGIG (reference sequence). CDR3: CASSQGAQVLL.

This clonotype is medium-sized by share. The chain is built from TRBV6-5 and TRBJ1-2; 7 positions match TRBD1. The germline V gene has CDR1 MNHEY and CDR2 SVGAGI. The CDR3 spans 13 residues. The V and J ends lost 2 bases and 3 bases, in that order; junction bases with no gene match: 0. The CDR3 nucleotides read TGTGCCAGCAGTTACGGACAGGACTATGGCTACACCTTC. Translating gives CASSYGQDYGYTF.

The V and J genes are TRBV20-1 and TRBJ2-7, with TRBD2 matching over 10 bases. This CDR3 contains 14 residues. Germline CDR1 DFQATT, CDR2 SNEGSKA (reference sequence). Germline trimming cut 8 bases from V and 0 bases from J; bases unmatched to any gene: 7. The CDR3 sequence: CSYNSGGPSYEQYF. Here the CDR3 DNA reads TGCAGTTACAATAGCGGGGGGCCCTCCTACGAGCAGTACTTC.

The gene calls are TRBV5-4 and TRBJ1-1; D unclear. The CDR3 sequence is 14 residues long. The V end lost 4 bases, the J end lost 7 bases, and 17 bases lay between the germline ends. Germline assignment: CDR1 SGHNT and CDR2 YYREEE (reference sequence). The CDR3, as DNA: TGTGCCAGCAGCCCATGGACCGAGCGGATTGAAGCTTTCTTT. It translates to CASSPWTERIEAFF. Filled out from reference TRBV5-4 and TRBJ1-1, the complete variable domain reads ETGVTQSPTHLIKTRGQQVTLRCSSQSGHNTVSWYQQALGQGPQFIFQYYREEENGRGNFPPRFSGLQFPNYSSELNVNALELDDSALYLCASSPWTERIEAFFGQGTRLTVV.

This clonotype has a handful of counts. The chain recombines TRBV5-1 with TRBJ2-7, with D tentatively TRBD1 (5 bases). Germline values: CDR1 SGHRS, CDR2 YFSETQ. The CDR3 has 15 residues. Trimming removed 4 bases from V and 3 bases from J, with 17 bases in between. The CDR3 coding sequence is TGCGCCAGCAGCCCGGAATTGACAGCTTACTACGAGCAGTACTTC. As protein: CASSPELTAYYEQYF. The full variable domain, rest sourced from reference TRBV5-1 and TRBJ2-7, is KAGVTQTPRYLIKTRGQQVTLSCSPISGHRSVSWYQQTPGQGLQFLFEYFSETQRNKGNFPGRFSGRQFSNSRSEMNVSTLELGDSALYLCASSPELTAYYEQYFGPGTRLTVT.

This clonotype is termed large. This rearrangement joins TRBV29-1 to TRBJ1-2; D unresolved. CDR3 length equals 12 residues. Trimming stripped 4 bases from V and 2 bases from J, with 8 bases between. Germline CDR1 is SQVTM and CDR2 is ANQGSEA. CDR3 sequence reads: CSVATTNYGYTF. CDR3 DNA: TGCAGCGTTGCTACAACCAACTATGGCTACACCTTC.

The chain combines TRBV20-1 with TRBJ2-7, with D maybe TRBD1 (5 bases). The CDR3 extends over 16 amino acids. Trimming took 6 bases from V and 0 from J, leaving 21 bases between them. Germline V lookup: CDR1 DFQATT, CDR2 SNEGSKA (reference sequence). CDR3 coding DNA: TGCAGTGCCCGACCGACTCTTCAAGACAGCTCCTACGAGCAGTACTTC. Translating gives CSARPTLQDSSYEQYF.

This clonotype turned up a few times. V and J are TRBV12-3 or TRBV12-4 and TRBJ1-2; D remains ambiguous. The CDR3 runs 16 residues. With 7 bases removed from V and 6 bases from J, the gap between germline ends came to 24 bases. In DNA form, the CDR3 reads TGTGCCAGCACCAAGGGTCTGGGTCTCGGCTATCATGGCTACACCTTC. Amino acids: CASTKGLGLGYHGYTF.

The chain joins TRBV10-3 to TRBJ2-3, with 7 bases identical to TRBD2. From germline, CDR1 is ENHRY and CDR2 SYGVKD. J gave up 6 bases and V 3 bases, and 9 bases lay outside the gene matches. This CDR3 contains 15 residues. CDR3 sequence reads: CAISDTSAGRDTQYF. In nucleotides, the CDR3 is TGTGCCATCAGTGATACTAGCGCGGGGCGGGATACGCAGTATTTT.

This clonotype was recorded a few times. This chain connects TRBV19 to TRBJ1-5; 8 bases match TRBD1. CDR1 is LNHDA and CDR2 is SQIVND in the germline V gene (reference sequence). V gave up 3 bases and J gave up 6 bases; unmatched junction bases: 7. The CDR3 has 15 residues. CDR3 bases: TGTGCCAGTAGTATTCAGACAGGGGAAGGTCAGCCCCAGCATTTT. This codes for CASSIQTGEGQPQHF. The full variable domain, completed using reference TRBV19 and TRBJ1-5, is DGGITQSPKYLFRKEGQNVTLSCEQNLNHDAMYWYRQDPGQGLRLIYYSQIVNDFQKGDIAEGYSVSREKKESFPLTVTSAQKNPTAFYLCASSIQTGEGQPQHFGDGTRLSIL.

V gene TRBV25-1 combines with J gene TRBJ2-1; 8 nucleotides align to TRBD2. CDR1 and CDR2 from the germline V gene are MGHDK and SYGVNS. The J segment lost 4 bases and the V segment lost 5 bases, leaving 7 bases of the junction unmatched. The CDR3 totals 15 residues. CDR3 sequence: CASSMAGGRYNEQFF. Here the CDR3 DNA reads TGTGCCAGCAGTATGGCGGGGGGCCGGTACAATGAGCAGTTCTTC.

V gene TRBV5-1 combines with J gene TRBJ2-3; 13 bases line up with TRBD2. With V trimmed by 4 bases and J by 4 bases, 6 bases remained unmatched. The germline CDR1 and CDR2 sequences are SGHRS and YFSETQ. This CDR3 region has 16 residues. CDR3 sequence: CASSPGLAGIADTQYF. The DNA of the CDR3 is TGCGCCAGCAGCCCGGGACTAGCGGGGATCGCAGATACGCAGTATTTT.